This T cell receptor beta chain was obtained from a study of shared clonotypes between healthy human individuals. TCRdb's table, derived via immunoSEQ multiplex PCR, lists solely in-frame clones and lacks some. The table has about 2 million clones, about 95% seen once. This clone came up once. Germline lookup yields CDR1 SGHAT and CDR2 FQDESV (reference sequence). V lost 5 bases, J lost 3 bases, and 11 bases lay in between. CDR3 length: 13 residues. CD45RO-negative, CCR7-selected cells formed the naive CD8 fraction, which excluded terminally differentiated effector memory CD45RA+ cells. The chain links TRBV11-1 to TRBJ2-7; D is uncertain. The sequencing input was naive CD8+ T cells sorted from blood. This clonotype was obtained from a man younger than 35 in good health. The CDR3 spells CASSPSTRYEQYF. In DNA form, the CDR3 reads TGTGCCAGCAGCCCCTCTACCCGCTACGAGCAGTACTTC.